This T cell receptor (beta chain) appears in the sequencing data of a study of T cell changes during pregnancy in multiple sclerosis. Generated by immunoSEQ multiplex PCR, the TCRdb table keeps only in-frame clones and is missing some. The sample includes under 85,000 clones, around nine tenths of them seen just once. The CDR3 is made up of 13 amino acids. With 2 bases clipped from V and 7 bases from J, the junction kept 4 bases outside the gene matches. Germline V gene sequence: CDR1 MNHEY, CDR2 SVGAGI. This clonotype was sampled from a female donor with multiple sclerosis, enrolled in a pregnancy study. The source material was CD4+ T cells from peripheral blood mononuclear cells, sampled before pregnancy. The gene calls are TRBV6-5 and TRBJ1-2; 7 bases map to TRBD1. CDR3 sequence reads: CASSYDTGVGYTF. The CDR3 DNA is TGTGCCAGCAGTTACGATACAGGGGTTGGCTACACCTTC.